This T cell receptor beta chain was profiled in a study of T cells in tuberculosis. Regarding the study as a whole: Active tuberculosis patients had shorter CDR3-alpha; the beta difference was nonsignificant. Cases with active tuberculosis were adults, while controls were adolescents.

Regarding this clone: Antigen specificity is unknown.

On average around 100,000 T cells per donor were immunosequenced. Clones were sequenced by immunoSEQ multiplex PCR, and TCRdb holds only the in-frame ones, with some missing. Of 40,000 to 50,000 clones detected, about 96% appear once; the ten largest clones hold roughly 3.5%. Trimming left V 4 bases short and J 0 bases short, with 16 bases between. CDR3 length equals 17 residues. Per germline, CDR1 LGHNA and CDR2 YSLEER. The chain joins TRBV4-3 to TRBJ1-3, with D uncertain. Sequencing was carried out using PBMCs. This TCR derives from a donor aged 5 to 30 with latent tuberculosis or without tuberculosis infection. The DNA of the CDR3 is TGCGCCAGCAGCCTTCTCGTCTGGTCCTACTCTGGAAACACCATATATTTT. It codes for CASSLLVWSYSGNTIYF.